The source of this TCR beta chain is a study of CD8+ T cells in alopecia areata. This clone was detected only a few times. Its antigen is still unknown. The genes and germline here are from mouse. The DNA ends 4 residues before the CDR3 does, and the rest of the CDR3 is filled in from the germline J gene. Cell sorting was performed on pooled cutaneous lymph node cells with CD4, CD8alpha, NKG2D, NKG2ACE and other markers. This CDR3 spans 12 amino acids. CDR1 is LGHDT, CDR2 YNNKQL, per germline (reference sequence). With 5 bases removed from V and 0 bases from J, the gap between germline ends came to 3 bases. After isolation, RNA underwent reverse transcription to generate cDNA as the sequencing template. TCRdb's copy holds only in-frame clones and misses some; the assay was immunoSEQ multiplex PCR. Observed in the sample are 200,000 to 300,000 clones, none of them singletons. Overall study results and limits: Across lesional scalp, and particularly alopecia totalis/universalis, clonality surpassed that of normal scalp. Possibly because of HLA-related factors, TCR sharing was less clear across patients than in mice. Sequences from scalp samples also cover resident alphabeta T cells of normal skin.

The source is a C3H/HeJ mouse with alopecia areata. Mouse strain MHC haplotype: H2-k. Sequencing used CD4+ T cells sorted from a lymph node. V is TRBV4 and J is TRBJ2-4; no firm D call. CDR3 DNA (partial): TGTGCCAGCAGCACTAGTCAAAAC. This codes for CASSTSQN. The entire CDR3 reads CASSTSQNTLYF.